This entry is about one T cell receptor (beta chain). Its target antigen remains unknown. No base-level quality is on record; no much larger clone is a single base apart. Reading from cysteine to phenylalanine, the CDR3 counts 13 amino acids. The only DNA kept is the CDR3, 39 bases in frame from the first base. V loses 3 bases, J loses 6 bases, and the germline ends lie 6 bases apart. Taken from the germline V gene, the CDR1 and CDR2 loops are WSHSY and SAAADI. Sequencing of the TRB variable region was done with the immunoSEQ hsTCRB v3.0 assay at survey level resolution. The targeted TRB sequencing depth was about 35,000-55,000 T-cell genomes per sample. Pooled TRB libraries were sequenced on an Illumina MiSeq with a v3 150-cycle kit. In the authors' own workflow: Repertoire analysis was performed in R inside a reproducible Nextflow workflow that covered QC, data transformation and analysis. LymphoSeq2, an R package for exploring AIRR-Seq data, was used to implement custom analyses. After excluding several samples that yielded fewer than 5000 total TRB sequences, under 200 HIV repertoires remained for analysis. Among the roughly 200 retained HIV repertoires, 59 were collected before ART initiation and about 130 were collected after ART initiation. Repertoires were downsampled to 5000 TRB nucleotide sequences, and summary statistics were averaged over 100 downsampling iterations. TRB sequences were retained for analysis only if CDR3 regions of at least seven amino acids were present. Diversity was measured with a Shannon entropy-derived clonality score and the Gini coefficient. In the repertoire networks, any two of the top 5000 CDR3 amino acid sequences were linked whenever the two sequences differed by an edit distance of one. For TRB CDR3 amino acid sequences, GLIPH2 was used to predict antigen specificity groups and MHC restriction. Known CMV, EBV, HIV or tissue antigen associations were flagged by matching CDR3 amino acid sequences against VDJdb and McPAS-TCR. Pre-ART, post-ART and control groups were compared with Wilcoxon signed-rank tests and Holm-Bonferroni correction. This immuneACCESS table, as held by TCRdb, lists in-frame sequences with V and J called but not all clones. Of the missing ones, under half trace to an unresolved V gene in checked studies; the others have no known cause. The V and J calls and clone size were taken over from that table, and D and trimming were inferred from the DNA. In all, the sample holds about 39,000 clones, and 85% to 90% of those were seen once. The ten most abundant clones make up under 5% of the sample.

To be included, a participant needed at least one PBMC sample from before ART initiation plus at least two post-ART samples. Every participant with HIV received treatment in the United States of America. Before DNA extraction, cryopreserved samples containing 1-10 million PBMC were thawed and washed. At the time of the earliest PBMC sample, participants with HIV were aged between about 20 and 54 years. PBMC samples were contributed by each participant from 1-4 timepoints before ART initiation and 2-8 timepoints after ART initiation, with a median of 7 samples. For every participant, serial HIV viral load, CD4+ T-cell count, ART history and demographic data were obtained. A Qiagen kit on a QIAcube was used to extract genomic DNA from unsorted PBMC, with samples processed in batches of 12. This entry belongs to a study of long-term antiretroviral therapy in people with HIV (dated by TCRdb to 2022 to 2024). General notes on the study: The earliest samples were collected about a decade before the 2015 WHO recommendation for immediate ART, when ART was typically delayed until CD4 counts fell. Among the 30 or so participants with HIV, eleven were female. A total of roughly 200 cryopreserved PBMC samples came from 25 to 35 adults with confirmed HIV infection and were collected serially over a mean of roughly six years (range 1-12). Whether ART initiation and durable HIV suppression were associated with changes in peripheral blood TRB repertoire composition and diversity was tested in a retrospective serial study. Test extractions of a monoclonal T-cell line alongside some 35 polyclonal samples showed no cross-contamination during QIAcube processing.

What the work shows at the level of the full study, not this receptor alone: Starting ART was linked to a significant rise in TRB diversity, yet even with long-term ART the diversity remained significantly lower than in transplant donor controls. At every time point, the repertoire was dominated by expanded TRB clones first identified before ART initiation, although this dominance fluctuated and, in many PLHIV, declined after ART. Because pre-ART samples had limited cell numbers, unsorted PBMC were profiled rather than sorted CD4+ and CD8+ T cells. Inferences about post-ART repertoire changes were limited because no data were available on ART adherence, viral resistance or therapy changes. Because PBMC availability was limited, only the TCR beta chain was sequenced, with no alpha chain pairing. The samples were dated from about 2003 to 2017, and the ART regimens that were used may be less effective than current ART regimens. Compared with controls, HIV repertoires had narrower CDR3 length ranges, and the network structure pointed to an antigen-experienced repertoire that shifted only slightly toward naive after ART.

Rearrangement joined TRBV10-2 to TRBJ1-6; no D segment can be confidently identified. The TCR was taken from a woman between 50 and 59 years old with HIV. Specimen: unsorted PBMCs, collected 1.2 years after starting antiretroviral therapy. For the CDR3, the sequence is CASSEGSNSPLHF. The nucleotide sequence reads TGCGCCAGCAGTGAAGGCAGTAATTCACCCCTCCACTTT.